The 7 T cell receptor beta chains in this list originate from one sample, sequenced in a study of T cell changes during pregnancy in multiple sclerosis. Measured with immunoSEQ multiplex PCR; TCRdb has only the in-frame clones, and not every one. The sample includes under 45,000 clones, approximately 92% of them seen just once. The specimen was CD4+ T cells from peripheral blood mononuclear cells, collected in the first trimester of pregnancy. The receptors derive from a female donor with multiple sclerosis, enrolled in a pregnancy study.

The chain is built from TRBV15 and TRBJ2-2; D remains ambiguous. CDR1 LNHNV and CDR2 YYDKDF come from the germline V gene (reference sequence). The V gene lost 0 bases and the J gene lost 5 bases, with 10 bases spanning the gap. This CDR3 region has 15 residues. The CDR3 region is CATSRDFSVTGELFF. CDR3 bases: TGTGCCACCAGCAGAGATTTCAGTGTGACCGGGGAGCTGTTTTTT.

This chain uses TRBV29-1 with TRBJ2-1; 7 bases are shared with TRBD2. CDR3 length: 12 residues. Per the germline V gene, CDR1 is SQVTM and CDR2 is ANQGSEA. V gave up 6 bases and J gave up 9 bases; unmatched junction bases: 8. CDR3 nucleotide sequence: TGCAGCGTGACCCGGGACTACGGTGAGCAGTTCTTC. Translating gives CSVTRDYGEQFF.

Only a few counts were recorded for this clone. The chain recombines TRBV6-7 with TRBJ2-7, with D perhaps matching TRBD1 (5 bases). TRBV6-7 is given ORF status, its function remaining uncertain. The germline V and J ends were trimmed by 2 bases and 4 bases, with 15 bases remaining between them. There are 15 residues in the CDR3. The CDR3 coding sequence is TGTGCCAGCAGTTACCGAGCGACAGCGAGGTACGAGCAGTACTTC. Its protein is CASSYRATARYEQYF.

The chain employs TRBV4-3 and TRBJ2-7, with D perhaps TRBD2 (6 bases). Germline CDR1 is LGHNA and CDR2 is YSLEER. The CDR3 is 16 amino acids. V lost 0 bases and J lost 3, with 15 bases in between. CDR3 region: CASSQDLFGRSYEQYF. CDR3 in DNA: TGCGCCAGCAGCCAAGATCTTTTCGGGAGAAGCTACGAGCAGTACTTC.

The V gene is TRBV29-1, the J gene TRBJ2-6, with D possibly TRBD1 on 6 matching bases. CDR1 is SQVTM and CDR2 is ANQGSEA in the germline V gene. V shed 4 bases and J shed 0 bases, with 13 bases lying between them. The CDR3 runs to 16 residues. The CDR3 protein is CSVARDINSGANVLTF. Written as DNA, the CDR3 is TGCAGCGTTGCCCGGGACATTAACTCTGGGGCCAACGTCCTGACTTTC.

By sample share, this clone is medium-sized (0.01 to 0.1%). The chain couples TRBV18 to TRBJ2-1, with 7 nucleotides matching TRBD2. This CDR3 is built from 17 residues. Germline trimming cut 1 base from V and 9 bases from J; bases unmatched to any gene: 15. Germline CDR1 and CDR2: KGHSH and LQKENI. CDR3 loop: CASSPLPRGGSGGEQFF. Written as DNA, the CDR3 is TGTGCCAGCTCACCACTACCTCGAGGAGGTTCGGGAGGTGAGCAGTTCTTC.

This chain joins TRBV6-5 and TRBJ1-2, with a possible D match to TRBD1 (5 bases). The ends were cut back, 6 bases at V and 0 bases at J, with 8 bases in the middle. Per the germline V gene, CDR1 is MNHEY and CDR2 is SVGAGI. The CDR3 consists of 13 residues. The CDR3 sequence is CASSDRANYGYTF. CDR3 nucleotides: TGTGCCAGCAGCGACAGAGCTAACTATGGCTACACCTTC.